A single T cell receptor (beta chain) is shown here with its context. Its target is not known. These data come from a study of a mutant IDH1 vaccine in newly diagnosed glioma. Whole-study context: Previous care, which was radiotherapy, temozolomide, or both, most often involved both. Points from the study as a whole: Altogether, around 95% of patients exhibited vaccine-induced immune responses. Pseudoprogression seemingly bore no relation to changes in top peripheral T cell clonotypes.

Germline V gives CDR1 SGHRS, CDR2 YFSETQ. The CDR3 spans 17 residues. With V trimmed by 2 bases and J by 5 bases, 5 bases remained unmatched. The table came from immunoSEQ multiplex PCR; TCRdb's copy has only in-frame clones and leaves some out. The data hold tens of thousands of clones, with 70% to 90% observed a single time. Time point reported: baseline, week 1 (first vaccination visit). Treatment: pre-vaccination baseline after standard-of-care therapy. Donor tumors were new WHO grade 3 or 4 IDH1-mutant, ATRX-lost astrocytomas. V usage is TRBV5-1 and J usage is TRBJ2-1, with TRBD2 identical over 15 bases. This TCR was sampled from a woman aged 35 to 49 with glioma. The sample consisted of PBMCs, taken from a glioma patient treated with radiotherapy, temozolomide or both. As DNA, the CDR3 is TGCGCCAGCAGCTTAGGGACTAGCGGGAGGATTAACAATGAGCAGTTCTTC. This gives the protein CASSLGTSGRINNEQFF.